This T cell receptor (beta chain) came from a study of blood T cell repertoires in COVID-19. Study context: Whether acute or convalescent, the COVID-19 samples came from the United States, Italy and Spain.

Germline V gene data show CDR1 as MNHNY and CDR2 as SVGAGI (reference sequence). The V and J ends lost 6 bases and 0 bases respectively, with 18 bases between them. CDR3 size: 16 residues. Recruitment covered about two dozen US areas and drew participants whose ages spanned roughly 18 to 89 years. Cohorts were determined from participant-reported clinical history. Original handling: How many nucleated cells were present was estimated from reference gene primer amplification. Libraries were prepared by immunoSEQ multiplex PCR; TCRdb keeps only in-frame clonotypes and omits some of them. V and J calls plus clone size are reproduced from that table; the DNA served to infer D and trimming. The sample holds under 250,000 clones, 75% to 85% seen once.

The sequencing input was PBMCs or T cells enriched from blood (not recorded which). This receptor was obtained from a woman aged 45-65 years with acute COVID-19. The chain has TRBV6-6 and TRBJ2-7; TRBD2 might be the D (7 bases). The CDR3 nucleotides read TGTGCCAGCAGCCTAAAAGGGGGGGCTAGCTCCTACGAGCAGTACTTC. Amino acids: CASSLKGGASSYEQYF.